The present entry profiles one T cell receptor beta chain with its context. Antigen specificity is unknown. The data derive from a study of cytomegalovirus exposure and HLA in healthy donors. Overall study context: Clustering assigned 70% to 90% of the roughly 380 genotyped donors to the Caucasian-associated ancestry cluster. Regarding the study as a whole: A previous analysis found most TCR beta V segments productive roughly 90% or roughly 30% of the time. The study labeled 150 or so TCR beta chains cytomegalovirus-associated.

The PCR employed 60 Vbeta primers together with 13 Jbeta primers. Source study methods: In a later analysis, the count reached 82 million or so unique TCR beta chains, with roughly 12 million shared. Measured with immunoSEQ multiplex PCR; TCRdb has only the in-frame clones, and not every one. That table is the source of V, J and clone size, and D and trimming were worked out from the DNA. Of 150,000 or so clones listed, almost 85% are singletons. Germline V gene data show CDR1 as MNHEY and CDR2 as SMNVEV (reference sequence). This CDR3 is 16 amino acids long. Germline trimming cut 6 bases from V and 0 bases from J; bases unmatched to any gene: 8.

The clonotype originates from a boy aged 2 to 9 in good health and CMV-seronegative. The sequencing input was PBMCs. The rearrangement uses TRBV27 and TRBJ1-5; 7 bases map to TRBD1. The CDR3 protein is CASRPDRADSNQPQHF. For the CDR3, the DNA is TGTGCCAGCAGGCCTGACAGGGCCGATAGCAATCAGCCCCAGCATTTT.